Presented here are 27 T cell receptor beta chains from one specimen sequenced in a study of blood T cells in healthy people across ages. Through a sample-barcoded 5' primer and a J-beta primer mix, a second PCR was run for roughly 7 to 11 cycles. One entry per CDR3 protein results from TCRdb running MiXCR on the 5' RACE reads. The table records around 1,900,000 distinct CDR3 sequences, 35% to 50% of them present only once. The sequenced material came from blood. All receptors derive from a human donor in good health.

The chain is built from TRBV12-3 or TRBV12-4 and TRBJ2-1; D might be TRBD1 or TRBD2, each matching 6 bases. This CDR3 spans 16 amino acids. V dropped 6 bases and J dropped 6 bases, with 21 bases sitting between them. The CDR3 sequence is CASSPGWGAAGNEQFF. The CDR3 nucleotides are TGTGCCAGCAGCCCTGGGTGGGGGGCTGCCGGCAATGAGCAGTTCTTC.

V usage is TRBV7-9 and J usage is TRBJ1-1; 7 bases agree with TRBD1. Germline CDR1 is SEHNR and CDR2 is FQNEAQ (reference sequence). V gave up 3 bases and J gave up 3 bases; unmatched junction bases: 4. This CDR3 has 14 residues. The DNA of the CDR3 is TGTGCCAGCAGCTTTGTAGGGACAGACACTGAAGCTTTCTTT. Translation gives CASSFVGTDTEAFF. Full variable domain (outside the CDR3, taken from reference TRBV7-9 and TRBJ1-1): DTGVSQNPRHKITKRGQNVTFRCDPISEHNRLYWYRQTLGQGPEFLTYFQNEAQLEKSRLLSDRFSAERPKGSFSTLEIQRTEQGDSAMYLCASSFVGTDTEAFFGQGTRLTVV.

V is TRBV13 and J is TRBJ2-1; D may be TRBD1 or TRBD2 (6 bases each). There are 13 residues in the CDR3. CDR1 is PRHDT and CDR2 is FYEKMQ in the germline V gene (reference sequence). V was cut by 8 bases and J by 2 bases, with 10 bases left in between. CDR3 protein: CASGGRPYNEQFF. DNA of the CDR3: TGTGCCAGCGGGGGGCGCCCCTACAATGAGCAGTTCTTC.

The chain couples TRBV4-3 to TRBJ1-2, with D possibly being TRBD1 (5 bases). Trimming left V 0 bases short and J 5 bases short, with 25 bases between. CDR1 and CDR2 (germline): LGHNA, YSLEER. CDR3 size: 19 residues. CDR3 in DNA: TGCGCCAGCAGCCAAGATCACCAGGGTACGGGAGGCCTTTGGTATGGCTACACCTTC. This codes for CASSQDHQGTGGLWYGYTF.

This clonotype came up a few times. This chain connects TRBV18 to TRBJ2-1; TRBD1 agrees at 7 bases. V trimming: 4 bases; J trimming: 4 bases; junction bases outside the gene matches: 7. Germline CDR1 reads KGHSH; CDR2 reads LQKENI. The CDR3 is made up of 15 amino acids. The CDR3 coding sequence is TGTGCCAGCTCACGACAGGGCTCCCTATACAATGAGCAGTTCTTC. Translated, it gives CASSRQGSLYNEQFF. Complete variable domain (other parts from reference TRBV18 and TRBJ2-1): NAGVMQNPRHLVRRRGQEARLRCSPMKGHSHVYWYRQLPEEGLKFMVYLQKENIIDESGMPKERFSAEFPKEGPSILRIQQVVRGDSAAYFCASSRQGSLYNEQFFGPGTRLTVL.

The J gene is TRBJ1-5, the V gene TRBV7-8; 8 nucleotides line up with TRBD1. V trimming: 2 bases; J trimming: 7 bases; junction bases outside the gene matches: 13. Germline V gives CDR1 SGHVS, CDR2 FQNEAQ. The CDR3 has 17 residues. CDR3 protein: CASSLNIGRGQRQPQHF. In DNA form, the CDR3 reads TGTGCCAGCAGCTTAAATATCGGCAGGGGGCAACGGCAGCCCCAGCATTTT.

The chain couples TRBV20-1 to TRBJ2-7, with D possibly TRBD2 on 5 matching bases. This CDR3 region has 12 residues. Trimming shortened V by 6 bases and J by 7 bases, and 16 bases separated the two germline ends. The V gene's germline CDR1 is DFQATT and CDR2 SNEGSKA (reference sequence). The CDR3 DNA sequence: TGCAGTGCCATCTTAGTGCCGGGGGAGCAGTACTTC. Its translation is CSAILVPGEQYF.

The genes are TRBV28 and TRBJ2-5, with 10 bases matching TRBD1. Germline trimming cut 6 bases from V and 3 bases from J; bases unmatched to any gene: 10. The length of the CDR3 is 16 residues. Looked up from germline, CDR1 is MDHEN and CDR2 is SYDVKM. In DNA, the CDR3 is TGTGCCAGCAGGAAACGAAGGACAGGGGGGGAAGAGACCCAGTACTTC. Amino acid sequence: CASRKRRTGGEETQYF.

This chain joins TRBV20-1 and TRBJ2-7, with D perhaps matching TRBD1 (6 bases). The germline V gene encodes CDR1 DFQATT and CDR2 SNEGSKA (reference sequence). The germline V and J ends were trimmed by 3 bases and 3 bases, with 9 bases remaining between them. The CDR3 is made up of 12 amino acids. The CDR3 coding sequence is TGCAGTGCTAGCCGGACAGTCTACGAGCAGTACTTC. This translates into CSASRTVYEQYF.

This rearrangement joins TRBV20-1 to TRBJ1-2; 10 bases are a match to TRBD1. Germline assignment: CDR1 DFQATT and CDR2 SNEGSKA (reference sequence). V gave up 3 bases and J gave up 6 bases; unmatched junction bases: 10. The CDR3 contains 15 residues. The CDR3 DNA reads TGCAGTGCTAGTACGGCGACAGGGGGCACTAATGGCTACACCTTC. Protein product: CSASTATGGTNGYTF.

On this clonotype itself: Possible read error: a much larger clone is one base away. The rearrangement uses TRBV6-2 or TRBV6-3 and TRBJ2-5, with TRBD2 matching over 9 bases. Germline loops: CDR1 MNHEY, CDR2 SVGEGT. Unmatched junction bases numbered 4, after V lost 6 bases and J lost 2 bases. This CDR3 has 14 amino acids. The CDR3 loop reads CASRRLAVQETQYF. CDR3 nucleotide sequence: TGTGCCAGCAGGAGACTAGCGGTACAAGAGACCCAGTACTTC.

This clonotype was counted a few times. V is TRBV11-2 and J is TRBJ2-3; D unclear. Between the trimmed V and J ends, which lost 4 bases and 1 base, there was a span of 15 bases. This CDR3 has 16 residues. CDR1 is SGHAT and CDR2 is FQNNGV in the germline V gene. In DNA form, the CDR3 reads TGTGCCAGCAGCTCAAGACCCCTGTCCCGCACAGATACGCAGTATTTT. The encoded protein is CASSSRPLSRTDTQYF.

CDR3: CASSPGPRKETQYF. The CDR3 DNA reads as TGCGCCAGCAGCCCGGGACCCAGGAAGGAGACCCAGTACTTC. This chain joins TRBV5-1 and TRBJ2-5, with D perhaps given as TRBD1 or TRBD2 (5 bases each). Deletions cut 4 bases from V and 5 bases from J, with 15 bases between. This CDR3 spans 14 amino acids. Germline-derived CDR1 and CDR2 are SGHRS and YFSETQ. The full variable domain, with the rest looked up from reference TRBV5-1 and TRBJ2-5, is KAGVTQTPRYLIKTRGQQVTLSCSPISGHRSVSWYQQTPGQGLQFLFEYFSETQRNKGNFPGRFSGRQFSNSRSEMNVSTLELGDSALYLCASSPGPRKETQYFGPGTRLLVL.

This clonotype was seen many times. The chain links TRBV29-1 to TRBJ2-7; tentatively, D is TRBD1 (6 bases). V was shortened by 1 base and J by 2 bases, with 15 bases between the two germline ends. This CDR3 has 15 residues. Germline assignment: CDR1 SQVTM and CDR2 ANQGSEA. Here the CDR3 reads CSVEGGRGPTYEQYF. CDR3 in DNA: TGCAGCGTTGAAGGGGGCAGGGGACCAACCTACGAGCAGTACTTC.

As to this clonotype: At one end the junction does not follow the germline gene, possibly because of a read error. The J gene is TRBJ1-4, the V gene TRBV6-6; D gene uncertain. CDR1 is MNHNY, CDR2 SVGAGI, per germline (reference sequence). The CDR3 sequence is 13 residues long. CDR3 loop: CASSPGSNEKPFF. CDR3 bases: TGTGCCAGCAGCCCCGGGAGTAACGAAAAACCGTTTTTT.

As concerns this clonotype: A read error may produce the germline difference seen at one junction end. This chain joins TRBV20-1 and TRBJ1-2; 9 bases map to TRBD1. Germline V lookup: CDR1 DFQATT, CDR2 SNEGSKA (reference sequence). This CDR3 is built from 14 residues. CDR3 nucleotide sequence: TGCAGTGCTATCGGAAACAGGGGGCGAGGGGGCTGCACCTTC. Its protein is CSAIGNRGRGGCTF.

In this sample, this clonotype turned up a few times. The chain joins TRBV7-3 to TRBJ1-1; weak D call: TRBD1 (6 bases). Trimming left V 4 bases short and J 11 bases short, with 14 bases between. CDR3 length equals 12 residues. From germline, CDR1 is SGHTA and CDR2 FQGTGA. This chain's CDR3 is CASSSGHQVAFF. Written as DNA, the CDR3 is TGTGCCAGCAGCTCGGGACACCAGGTTGCTTTCTTT.

This chain connects TRBV29-1 to TRBJ2-5; 11 bases fit TRBD2. Germline V CDR1 and CDR2: SQVTM, ANQGSEA. Trimming at V came to 3 bases and at J to 7 bases, leaving 10 bases not matched to a gene. The CDR3 contains 15 residues. CDR3 coding DNA: TGCAGCGTTGATGATACTAGCGGGGGTTGGGGGACCCAGTACTTC. It is translated as CSVDDTSGGWGTQYF.

The chain links TRBV20-1 to TRBJ1-4; no reliable D call. The CDR3 spans 10 residues. V was pared by 2 bases and J by 11 bases, with 6 bases between. Germline lookup yields CDR1 DFQATT and CDR2 SNEGSKA (reference sequence). CDR3 amino acids: CSARKEKLFF. CDR3 coding DNA: TGCAGTGCTAGAAAGGAGAAACTGTTTTTT.

CDR3 sequence: CASLSRNTGELFF. The DNA for the CDR3 is TGTGCCAGTCTAAGTCGCAACACCGGGGAGCTGTTTTTT. This sequence joins TRBV19 and TRBJ2-2; no clear D gene. With 8 bases removed from V and 2 bases from J, the gap between germline ends came to 9 bases. CDR3 length: 13 residues. Germline assignment: CDR1 LNHDA and CDR2 SQIVND (reference sequence). Combining the CDR3 with reference TRBV19 and TRBJ2-2 gives the whole variable domain DGGITQSPKYLFRKEGQNVTLSCEQNLNHDAMYWYRQDPGQGLRLIYYSQIVNDFQKGDIAEGYSVSREKKESFPLTVTSAQKNPTAFYLCASLSRNTGELFFGEGSRLTVL.

V is TRBV20-1 and J is TRBJ1-3; D gene uncertain. The germline V gene encodes CDR1 DFQATT and CDR2 SNEGSKA (reference sequence). This CDR3 contains 14 residues. V lost 2 bases and J lost 0, with 8 bases in between. CDR3 amino acids: CSARRSSSGNTIYF. As DNA, the CDR3 is TGCAGTGCTAGAAGGTCGAGCTCTGGAAACACCATATATTTT.

The chain is built from TRBV10-3 and TRBJ2-5; TRBD2 matches at 10 bases. The CDR3 spans 15 residues. V dropped 3 bases and J dropped 3; count of bases not matched to a gene: 4. Germline CDR1 reads ENHRY; CDR2 reads SYGVKD. The CDR3 DNA is TGTGCCATCAGTGAAATAGCGGGGGGTGAAGAGACCCAGTACTTC. Residues: CAISEIAGGEETQYF.

The rearrangement links TRBV5-1 to TRBJ1-4; the match to TRBD1 covers 10 bases. J gave up 6 bases and V 5 bases, and 1 base lay outside the gene matches. CDR1 and CDR2 (germline): SGHRS, YFSETQ. The CDR3 loop spans 13 amino acids. CDR3 protein: CASRTGGDEKLFF. Here the CDR3 DNA reads TGCGCCAGCAGGACAGGGGGCGATGAAAAACTGTTTTTT. The whole variable domain, filled in from reference TRBV5-1 and TRBJ1-4, reads KAGVTQTPRYLIKTRGQQVTLSCSPISGHRSVSWYQQTPGQGLQFLFEYFSETQRNKGNFPGRFSGRQFSNSRSEMNVSTLELGDSALYLCASRTGGDEKLFFGSGTQLSVL.

V usage is TRBV20-1 and J usage is TRBJ2-1, with D uncertain. The length of the CDR3 is 13 residues. Germline V gene data show CDR1 as DFQATT and CDR2 as SNEGSKA (reference sequence). Trimming took 3 bases from V and 3 from J, leaving 9 bases between them. The CDR3 is CSASRRIYNEQFF. Written as DNA, the CDR3 is TGCAGTGCTAGCCGACGGATCTACAATGAGCAGTTCTTC.

The chain links TRBV11-2 to TRBJ2-7; D perhaps matches TRBD2 (6 bases). Germline values: CDR1 SGHAT, CDR2 FQNNGV. The CDR3 has 14 amino acids. Trimming removed 4 bases from V and 4 bases from J, with 14 bases in between. CDR3 sequence: CASSSRLGRYEQYF. Here the CDR3 DNA reads TGTGCCAGCAGCTCCCGACTAGGGAGGTACGAGCAGTACTTC.

V usage is TRBV3-1 and J usage is TRBJ1-6; the D is unclear. Trimming left V 3 bases short and J 10 bases short, with 10 bases between. The CDR3 covers 13 residues. Germline V CDR1 and CDR2: LGHDT, YNNKEL (reference sequence). For the CDR3, the DNA is TGTGCCAGCAGCCACGGCATCGGGTCACCCCTCCACTTT. This encodes CASSHGIGSPLHF.

This clonotype was recorded a few times. The chain links TRBV7-2 to TRBJ2-2; TRBD2 aligns across 10 bases. Germline loops: CDR1 SGHTA, CDR2 FQGNSA. V lost 5 bases to trimming and J lost 5 bases; unmatched junction nucleotides: 8. This CDR3 has 16 amino acids. The CDR3 is CASSRLSGGGTGELFF. CDR3 DNA: TGTGCCAGCAGCCGATTAAGCGGGGGGGGGACCGGGGAGCTGTTTTTT.